The source of this T cell receptor (beta chain) is a study of cytomegalovirus exposure and HLA in healthy donors. The primer mix had 60 Vbeta and 13 Jbeta primers. The protocol was immunoSEQ multiplex PCR, while the TCRdb copy is restricted to in-frame clones and leaves out a portion. This table holds 180,000 or so clones, approximately 86% found once. Healthy donors of bone marrow made up the group. Findings and limits, study-wide: Analyzed later, most CMV-associated TCR beta chains appeared HLA-restricted.

For this clone: Its antigen is not known.

The sequence was obtained from a woman younger than 45 in good health and CMV-seronegative. What was sequenced was PBMCs.

The CDR3 spells CASSFTPGQGSGYTF. CDR3 in DNA: TGCGCCAGCAGCTTTACTCCGGGACAGGGCTCTGGCTACACCTTC. This chain joins TRBV5-1 and TRBJ1-2, with TRBD1 matching 9 bases. The CDR3 totals 15 residues. The germline gives CDR1 SGHRS, CDR2 YFSETQ. V shed 2 bases, J shed 7 bases, and the junction held 9 bases outside the gene matches.